This T cell receptor (beta chain) was obtained from a study of T cell responses to AZD1222 COVID-19 vaccine. Study conclusions and caveats: Spike-specific TCR repertoires showed rising breadth and depth after two AZD1222 doses. Sampling that yielded the repertoires occurred only after the peak T cell response. Clonal diversity may have been underestimated in mostly white British donors.

Trimming removed 3 bases at V and 4 bases at J, with 13 bases between. Germline V gene data show CDR1 as MGHRA and CDR2 as YSYEKL. This CDR3 is built from 15 residues. The repertoire was sequenced with immunoSEQ multiplex PCR; TCRdb's copy has only in-frame clones and lacks some. The sample has about 210,000 clones, approximately 94% seen once; the top ten hold over 1.5%. The count of this clone is one. Antigen specificity is unknown. The origin of this receptor is an adult who received the MenACWY meningococcal vaccine as a control. The chain couples TRBV4-1 to TRBJ2-1; tentatively, D is TRBD1 (6 bases). The material sequenced was peripheral blood, taken 28 days after the second dose of the MenACWY control vaccine. The CDR3 DNA follows: TGCGCCAGCAGCCAGTCCCCGGACAGTTACAATGAGCAGTTCTTC. This codes for CASSQSPDSYNEQFF.